The next 30 T cell receptor beta chains were all read from a single sample in a study of shared clonotypes between healthy human individuals. CD45RO-negative cells were positively selected for CCR7, leaving out terminally differentiated effector memory CD45RA+ cells. Generated by immunoSEQ multiplex PCR, the TCRdb table keeps only in-frame clones and is missing some. The table has roughly 2.1 million clones, 93% seen once. Material for sequencing was naive CD8+ T cells from PBMCs. All receptors come from a man aged 18 to 35 in good health. Some clones in this sample may be carry-over from other donors' samples.

The genes are TRBV14 and TRBJ2-1; 9 nucleotides line up with TRBD1. V trimming: 4 bases; J trimming: 7 bases; junction bases outside the gene matches: 8. CDR3 length: 15 amino acids. Germline loops: CDR1 SGHDN, CDR2 FVKESK. The CDR3 bases are TGTGCCAGCAGCCCCGGGACAGGGCCCAGAAATGAGCAGTTCTTC. This translates into CASSPGTGPRNEQFF.

The chain recombines TRBV14 with TRBJ1-1, with D possibly being TRBD1 (6 bases). The CDR3 loop spans 17 amino acids. Trimming took 4 bases from V and 1 from J, leaving 19 bases between them. Germline CDR1 is SGHDN and CDR2 is FVKESK. The CDR3 here is CASSLIPRMTGNTEAFF. The CDR3 DNA reads TGTGCCAGCAGCCTAATACCTCGCATGACAGGGAACACTGAAGCTTTCTTT.

This clone showed up just once. V usage is TRBV6-5 and J usage is TRBJ1-1; D remains unclear. Trimming removed 2 bases at V and 1 base at J, with 14 bases between. Germline CDR1 reads MNHEY; CDR2 reads SVGAGI. The CDR3 consists of 16 residues. The CDR3 loop reads CASSYIRQTGNTEAFF. CDR3 sequence (DNA): TGTGCCAGCAGTTACATCCGGCAGACGGGGAACACTGAAGCTTTCTTT.

The chain employs TRBV6-1 and TRBJ2-1; no firm D call. V dropped 3 bases and J dropped 6 bases, with 9 bases sitting between them. Germline V gene lookup returns CDR1 MNHNS and CDR2 SASEGT. The CDR3 contains 13 residues. Here the CDR3 reads CASSDRGVNEQFF. The CDR3 DNA is TGTGCCAGCAGTGATCGTGGAGTCAATGAGCAGTTCTTC.

Regarding this clone: This specimen includes other DNA sequences encoding the same CDR3. The V call is TRBV5-1, the J call TRBJ1-2, with D unclear. Trimming removed 0 bases at V and 2 bases at J, with 8 bases between. The germline gives CDR1 SGHRS, CDR2 YFSETQ. The CDR3 length is 14 residues. This CDR3 reads CASSLVARNYGYTF. The DNA for the CDR3 is TGCGCCAGCAGCTTGGTGGCGAGAAACTATGGCTACACCTTC.

J is TRBJ2-1 and V is TRBV20-1; 7 nucleotides line up with TRBD2. V lost 5 bases to trimming and J lost 7 bases; unmatched junction nucleotides: 2. This CDR3 has 11 amino acids. Germline CDR1 reads DFQATT; CDR2 reads SNEGSKA (reference sequence). CDR3 sequence (DNA): TGCAGTGCTCACGGGGGGAATGAGCAGTTCTTC. Translation: CSAHGGNEQFF.

V usage is TRBV11-2 and J usage is TRBJ2-7; 8 bases line up with TRBD1. Germline CDR1 SGHAT, CDR2 FQNNGV. The CDR3 sequence is 12 residues long. The V gene end was trimmed by 5 bases and the J gene end by 6 bases; junction bases not matched to a gene: 3. The CDR3 here is CASSRQGSEQYF. CDR3 nucleotides: TGTGCCAGCAGCAGACAGGGGTCCGAGCAGTACTTC.

Here the CDR3 DNA reads TGTGCCAGCAGCTTGGACCAGGGGAGAGAAACTGAAGCTTTCTTT. Its translation is CASSLDQGRETEAFF. The gene calls are TRBV9 and TRBJ1-1, with D perhaps matching TRBD1 (6 bases). The germline V gene encodes CDR1 SGDLS and CDR2 YYNGEE. V was pared by 4 bases and J by 5 bases, with 18 bases between. This CDR3 spans 15 amino acids.

This chain uses TRBV7-9 with TRBJ2-7; D not certain. With 5 bases removed from V and 6 bases from J, the gap between germline ends came to 14 bases. The CDR3 runs to 13 residues. Per the germline V gene, CDR1 is SEHNR and CDR2 is FQNEAQ (reference sequence). The DNA for the CDR3 is TGTGCCAGCAGCCCAGGCAAGGTTCTCGAGCAGTACTTC. Translation gives CASSPGKVLEQYF.

This clone was observed once. The CDR3 sequence is CASSIWAGVEQYF. CDR3 DNA sequence: TGTGCCAGTAGTATCTGGGCGGGAGTCGAGCAGTACTTC. The V and J genes are TRBV19 and TRBJ2-7; 7 positions match TRBD2. Trimming removed 3 bases from V and 6 bases from J; junction bases left unmatched: 5. Germline values: CDR1 LNHDA, CDR2 SQIVND (reference sequence). The CDR3 sequence is 13 residues long. The variable domain in full, with the rest retrieved from reference TRBV19 and TRBJ2-7, is DGGITQSPKYLFRKEGQNVTLSCEQNLNHDAMYWYRQDPGQGLRLIYYSQIVNDFQKGDIAEGYSVSREKKESFPLTVTSAQKNPTAFYLCASSIWAGVEQYFGPGTRLTVT.

This clone showed up just once. The CDR3 nucleotides read TGTGCCAGCAACAAAAGGGGTAGCGGAGAATACAATGAGCAGTTCTTC. It encodes CASNKRGSGEYNEQFF. V is TRBV5-4 and J is TRBJ2-1, with a weak D call TRBD2 (6 bases). This CDR3 is 16 amino acids long. Per germline, CDR1 SGHNT and CDR2 YYREEE (reference sequence). V dropped 6 bases and J dropped 4 bases, with 20 bases sitting between them.

The V call is TRBV2, the J call TRBJ2-5; 14 bases are a match to TRBD2. This CDR3 contains 19 residues. V shed 3 bases and J 4 bases; nucleotides not matched to a gene: 13. Germline values: CDR1 SNHLY, CDR2 FYNNEI. The CDR3 spells CASSDINWTSGRLGETQYF. DNA of the CDR3: TGTGCCAGCAGTGATATCAACTGGACTAGCGGGAGGTTGGGAGAGACCCAGTACTTC.

The chain couples TRBV19 to TRBJ1-4, with TRBD1 identical over 7 bases. The CDR3 is made up of 15 amino acids. Trimming cost V 4 bases and J 15 bases; bases outside gene matches: 17. CDR1 is LNHDA and CDR2 is SQIVND in the germline V gene (reference sequence). CDR3 loop: CASSTKTGYPGGLFF. In DNA form, the CDR3 reads TGTGCCAGTAGTACGAAGACAGGGTACCCCGGAGGGTTGTTTTTT.

This chain joins TRBV2 and TRBJ2-7, with TRBD1 matching over 9 bases. The germline CDR1 and CDR2 sequences are SNHLY and FYNNEI. The trim removed 0 bases at V and 5 bases at J, leaving 14 bases unmatched. The CDR3 has 18 residues. The CDR3 loop reads CASSEALSLLQGADEQYF. The CDR3 nucleotides read TGTGCCAGCAGTGAAGCCTTATCCCTTTTACAGGGGGCTGACGAGCAGTACTTC.

V usage is TRBV5-6 and J usage is TRBJ2-1; 9 bases are shared with TRBD2. Germline CDR1 reads SGHDT; CDR2 reads YYEEEE. The ends lost 6 bases at V and 2 bases at J; junction bases unmatched: 15. This CDR3 contains 18 residues. The CDR3 region is CASILGLAMGRTYNEQFF. Written as DNA, the CDR3 is TGTGCCAGCATCCTAGGACTAGCGATGGGTAGGACCTACAATGAGCAGTTCTTC.

J is TRBJ2-2 and V is TRBV6-5; 9 bases are shared with TRBD1. Germline V lookup: CDR1 MNHEY, CDR2 SVGAGI. CDR3 length: 15 amino acids. After removal of 0 bases from V and 6 bases from J, the junction contained 2 bases not matched to a gene. CDR3 in amino acids: CASSYSRQGAGELFF. The CDR3 DNA follows: TGTGCCAGCAGTTACTCCCGACAGGGGGCCGGGGAGCTGTTTTTT.

V is TRBV30 and J is TRBJ2-5; 12 bases map to TRBD1. The J call may be faulty, since TRBJ2-7 better matches the DNA end. The germline V gene encodes CDR1 GTSNPN and CDR2 SVGIG (reference sequence). The CDR3 covers 15 residues. In DNA, the CDR3 is TGTGCCTGGAGTGTGGGGACAGGGGGCTTGGACGAGCAGTACTTC. Its protein is CAWSVGTGGLDEQYF.

The chain recombines TRBV29-1 with TRBJ2-5; D gene ambiguous. The J call is uncertain, as TRBJ2-7 better fits the DNA end. There are 14 residues in the CDR3. Germline V gene data show CDR1 as SQVTM and CDR2 as ANQGSEA. Here the CDR3 reads CSVRVTGDPYEQYF. DNA of the CDR3: TGCAGCGTTCGGGTCACTGGAGACCCCTACGAGCAGTACTTC.

The chain joins TRBV27 to TRBJ2-2, with 10 bases that match TRBD1. V lost 6 bases and J lost 5; bases outside the gene matches: 6. There are 15 residues in the CDR3. In germline, CDR1 is MNHEY, CDR2 SMNVEV (reference sequence). The CDR3 is CASSPWTGGTGELFF. For the CDR3, the DNA is TGTGCCAGCAGCCCATGGACAGGGGGGACCGGGGAGCTGTTTTTT.

The rearrangement links TRBV27 to TRBJ1-2; D not resolved. V was shortened by 5 bases and J by 2 bases, with 12 bases between the two germline ends. The germline gives CDR1 MNHEY, CDR2 SMNVEV (reference sequence). The CDR3 covers 14 residues. The CDR3 region is CASSPSGENYGYTF. The CDR3 bases are TGTGCCAGCAGTCCCAGTGGAGAGAACTATGGCTACACCTTC.

This chain connects TRBV9 to TRBJ2-3, with D unclear. The CDR3 has 15 amino acids. Germline CDR1 reads SGDLS; CDR2 reads YYNGEE. V lost 0 bases to trimming and J lost 2 bases, with 10 bases between them. CDR3 protein: CASSVGSPPTDTQYF. CDR3 DNA: TGTGCCAGCAGCGTAGGCTCTCCCCCCACAGATACGCAGTATTTT. Combining the CDR3 with reference TRBV9 and TRBJ2-3 gives the whole variable domain DSGVTQTPKHLITATGQRVTLRCSPRSGDLSVYWYQQSLDQGLQFLIQYYNGEERAKGNILERFSAQQFPDLHSELNLSSLELGDSALYFCASSVGSPPTDTQYFGPGTRLTVL.

This chain uses TRBV18 with TRBJ2-5; D is uncertain. With 8 bases removed from V and 5 bases from J, the gap between germline ends came to 12 bases. The V gene's germline CDR1 is KGHSH and CDR2 LQKENI. This CDR3 has 12 amino acids. In DNA, the CDR3 is TGTGCCAGCACCTACCAATTGGAGACCCAGTACTTC. Protein: CASTYQLETQYF.

This chain joins TRBV10-3 and TRBJ2-1, with a tentative D call TRBD2 (6 bases). The CDR3 is made up of 17 amino acids. Trimming left V 3 bases short and J 6 bases short, with 21 bases between. Germline CDR1 and CDR2: ENHRY and SYGVKD. The DNA of the CDR3 is TGTGCCATCAGTGAAATGGTCCCAGCGGGTCCCGCCAATGAGCAGTTCTTC. Protein product: CAISEMVPAGPANEQFF.

V usage is TRBV4-2 and J usage is TRBJ2-2; 8 bases are a match to TRBD2. This CDR3 comprises 17 residues. After removal of 3 bases from V and 6 bases from J, the junction contained 12 bases not matched to a gene. Germline lookup yields CDR1 LGHNA and CDR2 YNFKEQ. The CDR3 DNA sequence: TGTGCCAGCAGCCAGACCGGGACTAGTATTGGGGCCGGGGAGCTGTTTTTT. Protein sequence: CASSQTGTSIGAGELFF.

Comments on this clone: Other DNA sequences in the sample encode the same CDR3. The rearrangement joins TRBV28 to TRBJ2-7, with 11 bases aligning to TRBD1. The length of the CDR3 is 14 residues. After removal of 5 bases from V and 4 bases from J, the junction contained 4 bases not matched to a gene. CDR1 and CDR2 from the germline V gene are MDHEN and SYDVKM. CDR3 nucleotides: TGTGCCAGCAGTCCCGGGACAGGGGGTTACGAGCAGTACTTC. Translated, it gives CASSPGTGGYEQYF.

The rearrangement links TRBV5-1 to TRBJ1-1; no definite D call. This CDR3 comprises 13 residues. Germline CDR1 is SGHRS and CDR2 is YFSETQ. Trimming removed 4 bases from V and 5 bases from J, with 12 bases in between. CDR3 residues: CASSPGTLTEAFF. The CDR3 bases are TGCGCCAGCAGCCCAGGAACACTTACTGAAGCTTTCTTT.

This sequence joins TRBV9 and TRBJ2-1; either TRBD1 or TRBD2 may supply D (5 bases each). Germline V CDR1 and CDR2: SGDLS, YYNGEE. This CDR3 spans 12 amino acids. Trimming pared 4 bases from V and 11 bases from J, leaving 13 bases between. The CDR3 bases are TGTGCCAGCAGCCCTAACGGGGACCAGCAGTTCTTC. It specifies CASSPNGDQQFF.

The gene calls are TRBV9 and TRBJ2-2, with D tentatively TRBD1 (6 bases). Germline V lookup: CDR1 SGDLS, CDR2 YYNGEE. The CDR3 totals 16 residues. V was trimmed by 4 bases and J by 5 bases, leaving 18 bases between them. The DNA of the CDR3 is TGTGCCAGCAGCCCCCTGGGCAGGGGAGTGACCGGGGAGCTGTTTTTT. Translated: CASSPLGRGVTGELFF.

This sequence joins TRBV18 and TRBJ1-2; a weak D match, TRBD1 (5 bases). V was pared by 2 bases and J by 0 bases, with 16 bases between. The CDR3 has 17 residues. Germline CDR1 is KGHSH and CDR2 is LQKENI. The CDR3 spells CASSPAKGIPANYGYTF. DNA of the CDR3: TGTGCCAGCTCACCAGCAAAGGGGATCCCTGCTAACTATGGCTACACCTTC. The variable domain in full, with the rest retrieved from reference TRBV18 and TRBJ1-2, is NAGVMQNPRHLVRRRGQEARLRCSPMKGHSHVYWYRQLPEEGLKFMVYLQKENIIDESGMPKERFSAEFPKEGPSILRIQQVVRGDSAAYFCASSPAKGIPANYGYTFGSGTRLTVV.

The genes are TRBV27 and TRBJ1-4, with D perhaps matching TRBD1 (5 bases). V shed 4 bases and J shed 3 bases, with 12 bases lying between them. The CDR3 is 15 residues long. CDR1 and CDR2 (germline): MNHEY, SMNVEV (reference sequence). The CDR3 nucleotides read TGTGCCAGCAGTTCCATCACAGGTGCTAATGAAAAACTGTTTTTT. It translates to CASSSITGANEKLFF.